Included here is one T cell receptor beta chain sequence, with context. The antigen is not known. Germline assignment: CDR1 KGHSH and CDR2 LQKENI. There are 16 residues in the CDR3. The V and J ends lost 4 bases and 1 base, in that order; junction bases with no gene match: 5. The PCR made use of 60 Vbeta and 13 Jbeta primers. The data were produced by immunoSEQ multiplex PCR, yet TCRdb's version contains in-frame clones alone and is incomplete. The sample records around 150,000 clones, over 75% being singletons. The source of the sample is a study of cytomegalovirus exposure and HLA in healthy donors. Across the study: Within the Caucasian-associated ancestry cluster were roughly 81% of the roughly 360 genotyped donors. Study-wide points: A later analysis showed that HLA-associated TCR beta chains had undergone more clonal expansion than equally common others. TCR beta V- and J-gene trimming was later associated with a missense DCLRE1C variant. Later, TCR association rates were found to vary by HLA locus, highest for DRB1 and lowest for HLA-C.

This TCR derives from a man between 45 and 60 years old in good health and CMV-seronegative. The source material was PBMCs. The rearrangement joins TRBV18 to TRBJ1-1; TRBD1 agrees at 11 bases. The DNA of the CDR3 is TGTGCCAGCTCACGCGGGACAGGGGGTTCGAACACTGAAGCTTTCTTT. Its translation is CASSRGTGGSNTEAFF.